What follows describes a single TCR beta chain. CDR1 GTSNPN and CDR2 SVGIG come from the germline V gene (reference sequence). The CDR3 covers 14 residues. V was shortened by 5 bases and J by 3 bases, with 17 bases between the two germline ends. This sample was included in a study of CD8 T cells in Susac syndrome. When the RNA was reverse transcribed, random hexamers were used with an input of roughly 0.45 to 1 ug. TCRdb used MiXCR to reprocess the immunoSEQ multiplex PCR reads, holding one entry per CDR3 protein. The profile shows more than 150,000 distinct CDR3 sequences, 95% to 96% of them singletons. The sequenced target, TCR beta, came from blood CD8+ and CD4+ T cells.

The sequenced sample was CD8+ T cells from PBMCs. The sequence was obtained from a human donor with multiple sclerosis. The gene calls are TRBV30 and TRBJ2-7; possibly TRBD1 for D (8 bases). The CDR3 nucleotides are TGTGCCTGGGGAGGGGGGGACAGGCGCTACGAGCAGTACTTC. Its protein is CAWGGGDRRYEQYF.